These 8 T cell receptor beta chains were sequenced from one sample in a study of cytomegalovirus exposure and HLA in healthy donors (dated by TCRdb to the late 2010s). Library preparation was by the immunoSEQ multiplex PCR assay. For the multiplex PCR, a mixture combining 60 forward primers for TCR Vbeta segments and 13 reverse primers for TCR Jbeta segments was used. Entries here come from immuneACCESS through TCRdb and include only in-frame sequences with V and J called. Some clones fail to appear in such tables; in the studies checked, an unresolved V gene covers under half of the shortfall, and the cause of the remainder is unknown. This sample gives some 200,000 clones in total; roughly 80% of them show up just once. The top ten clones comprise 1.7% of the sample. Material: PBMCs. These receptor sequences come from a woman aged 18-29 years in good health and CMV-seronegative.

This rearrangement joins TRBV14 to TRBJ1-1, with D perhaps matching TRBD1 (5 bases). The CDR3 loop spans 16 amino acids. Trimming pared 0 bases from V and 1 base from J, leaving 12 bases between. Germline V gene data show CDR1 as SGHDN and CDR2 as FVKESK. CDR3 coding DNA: TGTGCCAGCAGCCAAGATTCGGGACTCCGGAACACTGAAGCTTTCTTT. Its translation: CASSQDSGLRNTEAFF.

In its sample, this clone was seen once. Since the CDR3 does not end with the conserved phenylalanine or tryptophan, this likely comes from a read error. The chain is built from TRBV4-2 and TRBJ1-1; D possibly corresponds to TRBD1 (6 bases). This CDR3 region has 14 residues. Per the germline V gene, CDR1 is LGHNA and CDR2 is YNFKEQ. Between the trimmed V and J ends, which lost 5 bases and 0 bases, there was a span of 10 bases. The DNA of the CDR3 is TGTGCCAGCAGCACCGGGACATTGAACACTGAAGCTTTCTCT. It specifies CASSTGTLNTEAFS.

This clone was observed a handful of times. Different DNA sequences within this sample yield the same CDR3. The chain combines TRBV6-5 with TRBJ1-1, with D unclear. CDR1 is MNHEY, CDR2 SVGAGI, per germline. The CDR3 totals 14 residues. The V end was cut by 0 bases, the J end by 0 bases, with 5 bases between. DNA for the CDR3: TGTGCCAGCAGTTACTCTTCAATGAACACTGAAGCTTTCTTT. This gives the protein CASSYSSMNTEAFF.

The CDR3 loop is CASSPWREGRDEQFF. For the CDR3, the DNA is TGTGCCAGCAGCCCCTGGCGGGAGGGCCGCGATGAGCAGTTCTTC. The chain carries TRBV7-2 and TRBJ2-1; TRBD2 aligns across 9 bases. CDR1 SGHTA and CDR2 FQGNSA come from the germline V gene. V gave up 5 bases and J gave up 8 bases; unmatched junction bases: 10. There are 15 residues in the CDR3. The full variable domain, completed using reference TRBV7-2 and TRBJ2-1, is GAGVSQSPSNKVTEKGKDVELRCDPISGHTALYWYRQSLGQGLEFLIYFQGNSAPDKSGLPSDRFSAERTGGSVSTLTIQRTQQEDSAVYLCASSPWREGRDEQFFGPGTRLTVL.

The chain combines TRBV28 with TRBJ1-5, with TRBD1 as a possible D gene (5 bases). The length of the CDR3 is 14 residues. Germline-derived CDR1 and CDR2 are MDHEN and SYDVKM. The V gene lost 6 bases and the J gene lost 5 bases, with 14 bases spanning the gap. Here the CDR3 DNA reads TGTGCCAGCAGGGACCGGACAACCTATCAGCCCCAGCATTTT. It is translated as CASRDRTTYQPQHF. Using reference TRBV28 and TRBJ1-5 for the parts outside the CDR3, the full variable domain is DVKVTQSSRYLVKRTGEKVFLECVQDMDHENMFWYRQDPGLGLRLIYFSYDVKMKEKGDIPEGYSVSREKKERFSLILESASTNQTSMYLCASRDRTTYQPQHFGDGTRLSIL.

For the CDR3, the DNA is TGTGCCAGCAGCTCGCCGGGACTTGGGGCCTACGAGCAGTACGTC. This encodes CASSSPGLGAYEQYV. This rearrangement joins TRBV11-2 to TRBJ2-7, with a weak D call TRBD2 (6 bases). CDR1 and CDR2 from the germline V gene are SGHAT and FQNNGV. The CDR3 sequence is 15 residues long. V lost 4 bases and J lost 2, with 15 bases in between.

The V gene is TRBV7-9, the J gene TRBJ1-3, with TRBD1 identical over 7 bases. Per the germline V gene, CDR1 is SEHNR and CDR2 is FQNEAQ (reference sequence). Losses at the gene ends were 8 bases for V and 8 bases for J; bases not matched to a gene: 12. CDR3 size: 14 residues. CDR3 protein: CASALTRTGDTIYF. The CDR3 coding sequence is TGTGCCAGCGCCTTGACCAGGACAGGAGACACCATATATTTT.

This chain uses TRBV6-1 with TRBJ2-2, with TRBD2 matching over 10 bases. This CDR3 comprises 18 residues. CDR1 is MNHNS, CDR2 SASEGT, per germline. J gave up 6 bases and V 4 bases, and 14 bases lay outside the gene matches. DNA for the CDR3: TGTGCCAGCAGTGTCTCCGCAGGGCTCAGCGGGAGGGCCGGGGAGCTGTTTTTT. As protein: CASSVSAGLSGRAGELFF.